This T cell receptor beta chain was obtained from a study of blood T cells in healthy people across ages. Findings and caveats of the study: The study lacked donor CMV status, which possibly confounded expanded clonotype changes. Naive T cell percentage showed a strong correlation with TCR beta diversity. Estimates drawn from one million T cells were deemed to understate diversity.

No fewer than 6 million PBMCs went into each sample. This CDR3 region has 13 residues. The V end was cut by 1 base, the J end by 5 bases, with 7 bases between. Germline V gives CDR1 MNHEY, CDR2 SVGAGI. A second roughly 6 to 11 cycle PCR used barcoded and J-beta primers. TCRdb processed the 5' RACE reads anew with MiXCR; each CDR3 protein has one entry. The table has 1.5 million to 2 million distinct CDR3 sequences, roughly 28% seen once. This clonotype was counted many times. Its specificity is unknown. The sequencing input was blood. The chain joins TRBV6-5 to TRBJ2-3; D unclear. This clonotype was sampled from a woman in her 30s in good health. CDR3 amino acids: CASSYYRQDTQYF. CDR3 sequence (DNA): TGTGCCAGCAGTTACTACCGTCAAGATACGCAGTATTTT.